This T cell receptor beta chain originates from a study of cytomegalovirus exposure and HLA in healthy donors (dated by TCRdb to the late 2010s). Notes on the research overall: In an earlier analysis of under 750 of the donors, approximately 300 Gb of sequence data and some 100 million unique TCR beta sequences from about 190 million T cells were reported. A later analysis re-analyzed previously published TCR beta repertoires from 550 to 700 donors and added high-resolution HLA genotyping to study TCR occurrence patterns. HLA typing covered class I and class II loci at four-digit resolution. Alongside the repertoire data, information on donor age, sex, ethnicity and CMV serostatus was compiled. The T cell repertoires of about 700 subjects were profiled by immunosequencing and related to cytomegalovirus serostatus. Typing coverage differed by locus: A, B, C, DRB1 and DQB1 were typed in roughly 629-630 donors, DQA1 in approximately 520, DPA1 in some 610, and DPB1 in 400 to 480. Of the roughly 430 genotyped donors, about 80% fell in the genetic ancestry cluster associated with self-reported Caucasian donors. To decide whether each TCR beta V gene segment behaved as functional or pseudogenic, an earlier analysis of several hundred of the donors relied on high-throughput TCR beta sequencing. All discovery cohort repertoires had been generated using a single sequencing platform. Besides the first cohort of some 670 subjects, a separate validation cohort made up of 120 different subjects was used. Genome-wide SNP genotypes for about 65% of the 666 donors were used in a later genetic analysis, which treated that subset as a discovery cohort. In the later analysis, no new phenotypic data were used to find candidate immune exposures; instead, reliance was placed on TCR beta sequences and their occurrence across donors. On average, roughly 250,000 unique TCR beta nucleotide sequences were sequenced per donor among 398 genotyped donors of the cohort, with 15% to 20% of those sequences being non-productive. The study aimed to test whether signatures of past pathogen exposure could be identified by cataloging public T cell receptors. About 280 gigabases of sequencing data and 70 million to 85 million unique TCR sequences were included in an early release covering 500 to 750 HLA-typed donors. Roughly 5 DR-DQ haplotypes were handled as single units for association and clustering, since linkage in the cohort was strong. To predict cytomegalovirus infection status, the study brought together high-throughput TCR immunosequencing, statistical association of individual TCRs with disease status, and machine learning. Overall study results and their limits: Only TCR beta chains were sequenced in this cohort, and the absence of alpha or paired-chain data limited detectable features. In the study, approximately 160 TCR beta chains were listed as associated with cytomegalovirus. In vitro tests confirmed that a few of the cytomegalovirus-associated TCR beta chains recognize cytomegalovirus antigens. When HLA alleles, especially DR and DQ, strongly co-occurred, TCR associations were difficult to assign to individual alleles. Linkage disequilibrium might explain the correlated functional status among segregating V segments, but an unknown experimental factor could not be excluded. Cytomegalovirus status was reported to be diagnosed by the classifier with high specificity and sensitivity in both the original and validation cohorts. Compared with equally common non-associated chains, HLA-associated TCR beta chains in a later analysis were more clonally expanded and had lower generation probabilities. Most TCR sequences were observed very rarely across donors, whereas some public TCRs were present in many individuals. Some IMGT-functional V segments, including TRBV6-2 and TRBV6-3, could not be told apart with the 87-base-pair reads, so those segments were excluded. According to a later analysis, most CMV-associated TCR beta chains appeared to be HLA-restricted, and the HLA associations seemed to be driven largely by CMV exposure. According to a later analysis, parvovirus B19, influenza, CMV and Epstein-Barr virus appeared linked to several top co-occurrence clusters. A later analysis associated roughly 17,000 TCR beta sequences with specific HLA alleles at a false discovery rate of 0.05. Compared with the 666-donor mean, donors in an Asian-associated ancestry cluster had fewer N-insertions in productive TCRs, according to a later genetic analysis. According to a later analysis, TCR association rates differed among HLA loci, with DRB1 alleles showing the most associated TCRs and HLA-C alleles showing the fewest. For the cohort, immune exposure information was limited to CMV serostatus. A further reported finding was that TCR beta sequences accurately predicted the HLA-A and HLA-B alleles for most subjects in the first cohort. It was suggested by the authors that the approach could potentially be generalized to other disease states and immunological phenotypes. A cluster of highly shared sequence variants was judged likely to be a technical artifact of the sequencing pipeline. V-gene and J-gene trimming of TCR beta chains was associated with a missense DCLRE1C variant in a later genetic analysis, and the association was replicated in an independent cohort. Roughly uniform sequencing depth across donors was assumed in presence/absence analyses, although this assumption may not hold. An earlier analysis of 587 of the donors showed that most TCR beta V segments appeared in productive rearrangements either about 87% or about 30% of the time, which broadly matched IMGT annotations. Because counts were too low, 15 to 20 rarely observed V segments, including chromosome 9 orphons, were left out of the earlier analysis of 500 to 750 of the donors. Because HLA typing was missing for some donors at each locus, association tests included only the typed subset.

The CDR3, cysteine through phenylalanine, is 12 amino acids long. The read is trimmed to its CDR3 DNA, 36 bases read in frame from base 1. For CDR1 and CDR2, the germline V gene lists SQVTM and ANQGSEA. V ends up 4 bases short and J 9 bases short, with an unmatched junction base count of 5. To note about this clone: What antigen it recognizes has not been identified. One base away there is no much larger clone; base qualities are not given.

The method was the immunoSEQ multiplex PCR assay. The multiplex PCR relied on a mix of 60 forward primers for TCR Vbeta segments and 13 reverse primers for TCR Jbeta segments. A multiplex PCR assay on genomic DNA amplified the CDR3 region of rearranged TCR beta genes. On the Illumina HiSeq System, the amplified TCR beta libraries were sequenced as 87-base-pair reads. As for how the authors treated the data: A later analysis counted 65 million to 90 million unique TCR beta chains across the 550 to 750 repertoires, and 10 million to 11 million of these chains were shared by at least two donors. Raw reads were error-corrected and collapsed into unique sequences by a nearest-neighbor algorithm in which closely related sequences were merged to remove PCR and sequencing errors. CDR3 sequences were aligned to IMGT reference sequences to assign V, D and J gene segments. For a sequence to be retained, a match of at least six nucleotides to both a V gene segment and a J gene segment was required. A rearrangement counted as productive if the CDR3 had no stop codons and remained in frame with V and J, and every other rearrangement counted as non-productive. Following IMGT convention, CDR3 was defined as the stretch from the second conserved V-encoded cysteine to the conserved J-encoded phenylalanine. The earlier analysis of 500 to 650 of the donors excluded any sequence lacking an unambiguous match to a single V gene segment. An earlier analysis of several hundred of the donors called V segments functional above 56.7% productive rearrangements and segregating when the between-donor standard deviation exceeded 5%. A statistical classification framework was developed to diagnose cytomegalovirus status using the catalog of TCR beta chain sequences. V and J gene assignment, in a later analysis, came from comparing TCR nucleotide sequences with IMGT/GENE-DB human TR gene sequences. In a later analysis, CDR3 sequences and most-parsimonious VDJ recombination scenarios were assigned using the TCRdist pipeline. In a later analysis, each TCR beta chain was defined by its CDR3 amino acid sequence together with its V-gene family, and reads without a unique V-gene family were excluded. In a later analysis, fewer than 650 highly shared, low-generation-probability nucleotide sequences were removed to address suspected cross-contamination and a sequencing artifact. In a later analysis, a clonal expansion index was calculated for each public chain from normalized within-repertoire ranks of inferred template counts. In a later analysis, generation probabilities were computed using a VDJ recombination model fitted to out-of-frame rearrangements, and the results were checked against IGoR. In a later analysis, TCR-TCR, TCR-HLA and TCR-CMV co-occurrence was scored with hypergeometric tests, and a repertoire-size bias correction was applied to TCR pairs. In a later analysis, false discovery rates were estimated by permuting HLA or CMV assignments 20 times. A later analysis grouped co-occurring TCRs with DBSCAN, adding TCRdist sequence similarity when clustering within HLA-allele-positive subsets. Co-occurrence clustering excluded repertoires with fewer than 30,000 or more than 120,000 public chains, plus five with anomalous nucleotide sharing. TCRdb retrieved this table from immuneACCESS and kept in-frame rearrangements only. Not all clones are present; in checked studies, unresolved V genes account for under half, and no reason is known for the remainder. For V, J and clone size, that table is used; D and trimming come from the DNA. Across this sample there are 100,000 or so clones, with roughly 60% seen only once. 4.5% to 5% of the sample lies in the top ten.

In total, 500 to 700 healthy bone marrow donors made up the cohort. All cohort members were sampled while nominally healthy, although unrecorded immune exposures were likely present. CMV serostatus was recorded as positive for around 300 and negative for about 55% of the 666 cohort members, whereas no CMV serostatus was recorded for the donor in question. A peripheral blood sample was provided by each donor, and peripheral blood mononuclear cells were used for TCR beta sequencing. Genomic DNA was extracted from the blood cell samples with the Qiagen DNeasy Blood Extraction Kit. Sequencing was carried out using PBMCs. The receptor was derived from a human donor in good health. Recombination connected TRBV29-1 to TRBJ2-1; TRBD1 agrees with 8 junctional bases. The CDR3 is CSVGPGGREQFF. The nucleotide sequence reads as follows: TGCAGCGTTGGTCCAGGGGGCCGTGAGCAGTTCTTC.